These T cell receptor beta chains were read from a single sample in a study of cytomegalovirus exposure and HLA in healthy donors. Assay used: immunoSEQ multiplex PCR; TCRdb lists only in-frame clones, some missing. The table includes 200,000 to 250,000 clones, 65% to 85% detected once. Source material: PBMCs. The receptors were gathered from a boy aged 2 to 10 in good health and CMV-seronegative. Each CDR3 is given with its conserved first and last residue. D genes are given only for firm matches. Rows may omit the clone size; those that give it use once, few, many or a size class.

j_gene | v_gene | d_gene | abundance | CDR3aa | CDR3nt
TRBJ1-2 | TRBV7-9 | NA | NA | CASSLETGPIPHGYTF | TGTGCCAGCAGCTTAGAAACAGGGCCTATTCCGCATGGCTACACCTTC
TRBJ1-3 | TRBV6-5 | NA | NA | CASSLQGSGNTIYF | TGTGCCAGCAGTTTACAGGGATCTGGAAACACCATATATTTT
TRBJ2-1 | TRBV2 | NA | NA | CASSVEDRSSYNEQFF | TGTGCCAGCAGCGTAGAGGACAGAAGCTCCTACAATGAGCAGTTCTTC
TRBJ2-3 | TRBV12-5 | NA | once | CASGLDWTSTDTQYF | TGTGCTAGTGGTCTCGACTGGACTAGCACAGATACGCAGTATTTT
TRBJ2-1 | TRBV7-9 | TRBD2 | NA | CASSLPRTSGGLSYNEQFF | TGTGCCAGCAGCCTGCCTAGGACTAGCGGGGGCCTCTCCTACAATGAGCAGTTCTTC
TRBJ2-5 | TRBV25-1 | NA | once | CASSEFGSQETQYF | TGTGCCAGCAGTGAATTCGGTTCCCAAGAGACCCAGTACTTC
TRBJ2-3 | TRBV7-8 | TRBD1 | NA | CASSTTDRAGPATQYF | TGTGCCAGCAGTACTACCGACAGGGCGGGCCCAGCTACGCAGTATTTT
TRBJ1-3 | TRBV30 | NA | NA | CAWSSLGSTGNTIYF | TGTGCCTGGAGTTCCTTGGGGAGTACTGGAAACACCATATATTTT
TRBJ2-3 | TRBV11-2 | TRBD2 | NA | CASSSLLAGGPTDTQYF | TGTGCCAGCAGCTCCCTACTAGCGGGAGGGCCAACAGATACGCAGTATTTT
TRBJ2-7 | TRBV9 | NA | NA | CASSVGGYEQYF | TGTGCCAGCAGCGTAGGAGGGTACGAGCAGTACTTC
TRBJ1-1 | TRBV11-3 | NA | few | CASSRGGGGTEAFF | TGTGCCAGCAGCCGCGGGGGGGGAGGCACTGAAGCTTTCTTT
TRBJ1-1 | TRBV6-6 | NA | few | CASSYPGNTEAFF | TGTGCCAGCAGTTACCCAGGGAACACTGAAGCTTTCTTT